The source of this T cell receptor beta chain is a study of CD4 T cells in relation to SARS-CoV-2 and coronaviruses. The method was immunoSEQ multiplex PCR; TCRdb's version includes in-frame clones alone and lacks a portion of them. The sample holds 15,000 to 20,000 clones; around three quarters are singletons and the top ten take under 35%. CDR1 is MNHEY and CDR2 is SMNVEV in the germline V gene (reference sequence). V was clipped by 7 bases and J by 3 bases; unmatched bases: 11. The CDR3 consists of 16 residues. Unexposed donor CD4+ T cells date from 2011-2018, before the COVID-19 pandemic. CD4+ T cells were isolated from the cells after around 10 days of culture. Study outcomes and limitations: The cross-reactivity analysis covered only spike protein, not other viral proteins.

This clone was seen only once. Antigen unknown. This chain uses TRBV27 with TRBJ2-3, with 9 bases identical to TRBD1. This receptor was identified in a human donor in good health. The sequenced material came from CD4+ T cells from PBMCs, cultured in vitro. The CDR3 reads CASTLTGTGKTDTQYF. CDR3 coding DNA: TGTGCCAGCACTTTGACCGGGACAGGGAAAACAGATACGCAGTATTTT.